A single sample gave rise to the 7 T cell receptor beta chains below, sequenced in a study of blood T cells in healthy people across ages. For the second PCR, which ran for about 7 to 11 cycles, a sample-barcoded 5' primer and a J-beta primer mix were used. Via MiXCR, TCRdb re-called the 5' RACE reads, giving one row per CDR3 protein. In the table there are 800,000 or so distinct CDR3 sequences, less than 60% of which are singletons. Specimen: blood. The receptors come from a man older than 75 in good health.

V and J are TRBV28 and TRBJ1-1, with D perhaps matching TRBD1 (6 bases). CDR3 length: 13 amino acids. Germline V gene lookup returns CDR1 MDHEN and CDR2 SYDVKM. The V and J ends lost 6 bases and 6 bases respectively, with 14 bases between them. The CDR3 region is CASRTGGHPEAFF. As DNA, the CDR3 is TGTGCCAGCAGGACAGGTGGGCATCCTGAAGCTTTCTTT.

This clonotype has only a few counts. The rearrangement joins TRBV29-1 to TRBJ2-7, with TRBD2 identical over 8 bases. The length of the CDR3 is 12 residues. Germline trimming cut 7 bases from V and 5 bases from J; bases unmatched to any gene: 7. Per germline, CDR1 SQVTM and CDR2 ANQGSEA. The DNA of the CDR3 is TGCAGCGCGGGGGGGACGCGCCACGAGCAGTACTTC. Translated, it gives CSAGGTRHEQYF.

This sequence joins TRBV4-1 and TRBJ2-1; D is possibly TRBD2 (7 bases). The germline V gene encodes CDR1 MGHRA and CDR2 YSYEKL. The CDR3 has 14 amino acids. V lost 4 bases to trimming and J lost 10 bases, with 17 bases between them. DNA of the CDR3: TGCGCCAGCAGCCCGGGGGGCACTCATTTAGAGCAGTTCTTC. This encodes CASSPGGTHLEQFF.

This chain joins TRBV20-1 and TRBJ2-4; a weak D match, TRBD2 (6 bases). Per the germline V gene, CDR1 is DFQATT and CDR2 is SNEGSKA (reference sequence). This CDR3 contains 12 residues. Trimming took off 3 bases at V and 13 bases at J, with 16 bases between the two ends. DNA of the CDR3: TGCAGTGCTAGGGCTGGGACTGGGCAGCAGTACTTC. This translates into CSARAGTGQQYF.

The chain links TRBV4-2 to TRBJ2-7; D gene ambiguous. The J call is in doubt because the DNA end fits TRBJ2-5 better. This CDR3 region has 14 residues. CDR1 is LGHNA and CDR2 is YNFKEQ in the germline V gene. CDR3 sequence reads: CASSQDWHLETQYF. Here the CDR3 DNA reads TGTGCCAGCAGCCAAGATTGGCATTTAGAGACCCAGTACTTC.

J is TRBJ1-1 and V is TRBV5-1; TRBD1 is a possible D gene (5 bases). V was pared by 3 bases and J by 3 bases, with 12 bases between. The CDR3 is 14 residues long. Germline V gene lookup returns CDR1 SGHRS and CDR2 YFSETQ. CDR3 sequence (DNA): TGCGCCAGCAGCTGGGTCAGGGAGGACACTGAAGCTTTCTTT. Protein sequence: CASSWVREDTEAFF.

Ten or more counts support this clonotype. CDR3 residues: CASSTQWGSYNEQFF. The CDR3 DNA follows: TGTGCCAGCAGTACCCAATGGGGCAGCTACAATGAGCAGTTCTTC. The chain recombines TRBV12-3 or TRBV12-4 with TRBJ2-1; D might be TRBD1 (5 bases). CDR3 length: 15 amino acids. V dropped 5 bases and J dropped 3 bases, with 14 bases sitting between them.